The next 11 T cell receptor beta chains were all read from a single sample in a study of spatial heterogeneity in lung cancer. Time point: sample taken at primary tumor resection. Whole RNA obtained from tumor, nontumor lung or frozen PBMC underwent sequencing without sorting. TCRdb reanalysed the 5' RACE reads using MiXCR and keeps one entry per CDR3 protein. The table has around 45,000 distinct CDR3 sequences, approximately 10% seen once; the top ten hold 42%. The sequenced sample was PBMCs, obtained at surgery. The receptors shown here come from a female donor with early-stage non-small cell lung cancer.

The chain uses TRBV12-3 or TRBV12-4 and TRBJ1-5, with D possibly TRBD1 on 5 matching bases. Deletions cut 1 base from V and 6 bases from J, with 13 bases between. The length of the CDR3 is 15 residues. The CDR3 region is CASSLGGGVRQPQHF. Written as DNA, the CDR3 is TGTGCCAGCAGTTTAGGGGGGGGTGTGCGTCAGCCCCAGCATTTT.

The chain is built from TRBV23-1 and TRBJ1-5; D is possibly TRBD1 (5 bases). TRBV23-1 is an ORF, with its function uncertain. The CDR3 loop spans 15 amino acids. Trimming removed 4 bases at V and 2 bases at J, with 12 bases between. For the CDR3, the DNA is TGCGCCAGCAGTCTTAAGGGGTGTTGCAATCAGCCCCAGCATTTT. Translating gives CASSLKGCCNQPQHF.

J is TRBJ1-5 and V is TRBV5-6; no clear D gene. The CDR3 totals 14 residues. Trimming shortened V by 3 bases and J by 4 bases, and 11 bases separated the two germline ends. Germline CDR1 and CDR2: SGHDT and YYEEEE. CDR3 amino acids: CASSSEGRNQPQHF. The CDR3 DNA reads as TGTGCCAGCAGCTCAGAAGGGCGGAATCAGCCCCAGCATTTT.

This clonotype was detected many times. This chain connects TRBV6-2 or TRBV6-3 to TRBJ2-2; D is possibly TRBD1 or TRBD2 (5 bases each). With 8 bases removed from V and 4 bases from J, the gap between germline ends came to 14 bases. The CDR3 is 14 amino acids. The germline CDR1 and CDR2 sequences are MNHEY and SVGEGT. CDR3 in amino acids: CASGTGTRTGELFF. The CDR3 DNA reads as TGTGCCAGCGGCACCGGGACCCGCACCGGGGAGCTGTTTTTT.

In this sample, this clonotype turned up a few times. The V gene is TRBV7-2, the J gene TRBJ2-3, with D unclear. V was clipped by 2 bases and J by 2 bases, with 11 bases between them. The CDR3 has 15 amino acids. Germline CDR1 and CDR2: SGHTA and FQGNSA. CDR3 region: CASSLIVQYTDTQYF. CDR3 DNA sequence: TGTGCCAGCAGCTTAATTGTTCAGTACACAGATACGCAGTATTTT.

This clonotype has only a few counts. J is TRBJ2-7 and V is TRBV28; D is unclear. The germline CDR1 and CDR2 sequences are MDHEN and SYDVKM. CDR3 length equals 12 residues. V was shortened by 8 bases and J by 3 bases, with 11 bases between the two germline ends. CDR3 region: CASGSGDYEQYF. The CDR3 nucleotides are TGTGCCAGCGGCTCAGGAGACTACGAGCAGTACTTC.

This clonotype was found many times. This chain links TRBV5-1 with TRBJ2-1, with 13 bases that match TRBD2. The CDR3 is made up of 17 amino acids. Per germline, CDR1 SGHRS and CDR2 YFSETQ. V gave up 3 bases and J gave up 6 bases; unmatched junction bases: 9. The CDR3 region is CASSSNRLAGGSNEQFF. As DNA, the CDR3 is TGCGCCAGCAGCTCGAACCGACTAGCGGGGGGATCCAATGAGCAGTTCTTC.

The rearrangement links TRBV20-1 to TRBJ2-7, with TRBD2 matching over 14 bases. CDR1 is DFQATT and CDR2 is SNEGSKA in the germline V gene (reference sequence). V was pared by 3 bases and J by 6 bases, with 13 bases of the junction left unmatched. This CDR3 has 17 residues. CDR3 in amino acids: CSASGTSGGFSPVEQYF. The CDR3 nucleotides read TGCAGTGCTAGCGGGACTAGCGGGGGTTTTTCACCGGTCGAGCAGTACTTC.

The chain links TRBV19 to TRBJ2-5, with 7 bases aligning to TRBD1. Germline loops: CDR1 LNHDA, CDR2 SQIVND (reference sequence). The CDR3 totals 13 residues. Unmatched junction bases numbered 4, after V lost 5 bases and J lost 4 bases. The CDR3 nucleotides read TGTGCCAGTAGTGACAGGGCCTCAGAGACCCAGTACTTC. Translated, it gives CASSDRASETQYF.

The rearrangement joins TRBV11-1 to TRBJ2-3; possibly TRBD2 for D (5 bases). CDR3 length: 13 residues. Germline loops: CDR1 SGHAT, CDR2 FQDESV (reference sequence). V gave up 6 bases and J gave up 2 bases, with 9 bases separating them. CDR3 sequence: CASSRGITDTQYF. The CDR3 bases are TGTGCCAGCAGTCGGGGAATCACAGATACGCAGTATTTT.

The chain combines TRBV5-1 with TRBJ2-3, with a weak D call TRBD2 (6 bases). Germline CDR1 SGHRS, CDR2 YFSETQ. V lost 4 bases to trimming and J lost 0 bases, with 12 bases between them. The length of the CDR3 is 15 residues. CDR3 amino acids: CASSTGLESTDTQYF. Here the CDR3 DNA reads TGCGCCAGCAGCACGGGACTCGAAAGCACAGATACGCAGTATTTT.